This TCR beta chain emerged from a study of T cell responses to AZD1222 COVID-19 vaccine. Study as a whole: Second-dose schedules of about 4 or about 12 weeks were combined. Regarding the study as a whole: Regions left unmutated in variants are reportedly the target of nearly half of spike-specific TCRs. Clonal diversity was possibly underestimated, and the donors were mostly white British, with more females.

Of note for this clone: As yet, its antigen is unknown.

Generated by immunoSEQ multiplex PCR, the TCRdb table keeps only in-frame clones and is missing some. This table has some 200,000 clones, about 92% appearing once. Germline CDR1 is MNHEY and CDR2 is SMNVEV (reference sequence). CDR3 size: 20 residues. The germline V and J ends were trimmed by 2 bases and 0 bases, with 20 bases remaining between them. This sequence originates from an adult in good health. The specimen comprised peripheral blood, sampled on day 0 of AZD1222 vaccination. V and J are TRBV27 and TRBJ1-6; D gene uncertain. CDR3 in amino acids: CASSLEVGSDGSSYNSPLHF. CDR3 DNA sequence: TGTGCCAGCAGTTTAGAGGTCGGTTCAGACGGGAGCTCCTATAATTCACCCCTCCACTTT.